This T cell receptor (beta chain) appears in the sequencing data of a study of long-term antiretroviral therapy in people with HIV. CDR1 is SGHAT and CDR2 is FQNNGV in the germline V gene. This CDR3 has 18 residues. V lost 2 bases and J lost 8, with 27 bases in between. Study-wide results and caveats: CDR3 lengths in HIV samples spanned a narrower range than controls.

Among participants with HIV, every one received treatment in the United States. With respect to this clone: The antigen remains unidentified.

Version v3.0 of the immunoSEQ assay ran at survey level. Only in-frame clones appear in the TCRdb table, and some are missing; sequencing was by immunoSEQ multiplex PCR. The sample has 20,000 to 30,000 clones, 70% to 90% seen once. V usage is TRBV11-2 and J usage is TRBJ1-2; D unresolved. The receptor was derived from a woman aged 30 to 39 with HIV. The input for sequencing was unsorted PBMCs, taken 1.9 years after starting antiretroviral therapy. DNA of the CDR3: TGTGCCAGCAGCTTAATCCGGGTCAGGCCGGGGTCTGAAGGAGGCTACACCTTC. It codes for CASSLIRVRPGSEGGYTF.